The sample holds a few counts of the clone carrying this TCR beta chain. Its specificity is not known. Total RNA was isolated from each sample in quantities of at least 6 micrograms. Germline-derived CDR1 and CDR2 are SGHDT and YYEEEE. The CDR3 runs 15 residues. V shed 3 bases and J shed 0 bases, with 10 bases lying between them. The data are from a study of blood T cells in healthy people across ages. Regarding the study as a whole: Roughly linear age-related decline in beta diversity appeared, significant by age around 40.

Then a second PCR, running about 6 to 12 cycles, was carried out with a sample-barcoded 5' primer and a J-beta primer mix. MiXCR, applied by TCRdb to the 5' RACE reads, yields one record per CDR3 protein. Counted here are some 1.4 million distinct CDR3 sequences, around 39% occurring once; the ten biggest clones make up 7.9%. V and J are TRBV5-6 and TRBJ1-5, with D tentatively TRBD1 (6 bases). This receptor was identified in a woman younger than 30 in good health. The sequenced sample was blood. CDR3 amino acids: CASSSQGNSNQPQHF. Here the CDR3 DNA reads TGTGCCAGCAGCTCACAGGGTAATAGCAATCAGCCCCAGCATTTT.